Following are 30 T cell receptor beta chains from one sample sequenced in a study of CD8+CD57+ T cells in acquired aplastic anemia. All sequencing subjects had displayed CD8+CD57+ cell expansion on flow cytometry. Genomic DNA constituted the template upon which TCR beta VDJ and CDR3 profiling was performed. TCRdb re-analysed the reads in MiXCR, keeping a single row per CDR3 protein. The data show more than 200,000 distinct CDR3 sequences, over 40% seen once. Sequenced sample: sorted CD4+, CD8+, or CD8+CD57+ T cells (not recorded which) from PBMCs. Receptors were obtained from a human donor with aplastic anemia.

This clonotype was recorded many times. This rearrangement joins TRBV6-1 to TRBJ2-7, with D unresolved. Germline V gene sequence: CDR1 MNHNS, CDR2 SASEGT. The CDR3 is 12 residues long. Trimming stripped 2 bases from V and 5 bases from J, with 7 bases between. CDR3 loop: CASSEMRNEQYF. CDR3 nucleotides: TGTGCCAGCAGTGAAATGAGAAACGAGCAGTACTTC.

This clonotype was observed at least ten times. The chain combines TRBV5-1 with TRBJ2-1; tentatively, D is TRBD1 (7 bases). V lost 6 bases and J lost 10, with 20 bases in between. The CDR3 contains 14 residues. Germline V gene data show CDR1 as SGHRS and CDR2 as YFSETQ. As DNA, the CDR3 is TGCGCCAGCACAAATGCGGAGGGGGCAGGGGAGCAGTTCTTC. Translating it yields CASTNAEGAGEQFF. The full variable domain, completed using reference TRBV5-1 and TRBJ2-1, is KAGVTQTPRYLIKTRGQQVTLSCSPISGHRSVSWYQQTPGQGLQFLFEYFSETQRNKGNFPGRFSGRQFSNSRSEMNVSTLELGDSALYLCASTNAEGAGEQFFGPGTRLTVL.

In its sample, this clonotype was seen a few times. This may be a read error, as it is one base from a much larger clone. This chain connects TRBV5-1 to TRBJ2-3, with a tentative D call TRBD1 (5 bases). Germline loops: CDR1 SGHRS, CDR2 YFSETQ. This CDR3 has 15 residues. CDR3 protein: CTSSLPQASTDTQYF. The CDR3 DNA reads as TGCACCAGCAGCTTGCCACAGGCGAGCACAGATACGCAGTATTTT.

This clonotype was seen at least ten times. The V call is TRBV12-3 or TRBV12-4, the J call TRBJ1-1; 11 nucleotides match TRBD1. This CDR3 comprises 15 residues. J gave up 3 bases and V 7 bases, and 7 bases lay outside the gene matches. CDR3 in amino acids: CASIKGTGGYTEAFF. The CDR3 DNA sequence: TGTGCCAGCATCAAGGGGACAGGGGGGTACACTGAAGCTTTCTTT.

This chain connects TRBV9 to TRBJ2-7, with 9 bases matching TRBD1. CDR1 is SGDLS and CDR2 is YYNGEE in the germline V gene. The CDR3 is made up of 16 amino acids. With V trimmed by 4 bases and J by 2 bases, 10 bases remained unmatched. The CDR3 protein is CASSQSPGQGTYEQYF. The CDR3 DNA follows: TGTGCCAGCAGCCAGAGCCCGGGACAGGGAACCTACGAGCAGTACTTC.

The V gene is TRBV27, the J gene TRBJ2-3; D is ambiguous. Germline V lookup: CDR1 MNHEY, CDR2 SMNVEV (reference sequence). The CDR3 has 14 residues. Trimming took 2 bases from V and 0 from J, leaving 6 bases between them. The CDR3 here is CASSLMSSTDTQYF. The CDR3 DNA is TGTGCCAGCAGTTTAATGTCGAGCACAGATACGCAGTATTTT.

The chain is built from TRBV6-5 and TRBJ2-6; 8 bases align to TRBD2. Losses at the gene ends were 10 bases for V and 4 bases for J; bases not matched to a gene: 6. Per germline, CDR1 MNHEY and CDR2 SVGAGI. This CDR3 contains 14 residues. In nucleotides, the CDR3 is TGTGCCACAGCAGTAGCGGGGGGGGCCAACGTCCTGACTTTC. Translation gives CATAVAGGANVLTF.

This clonotype occurred many times. This sequence joins TRBV11-2 and TRBJ2-1, with D maybe TRBD2 (7 bases). Germline values: CDR1 SGHAT, CDR2 FQNNGV. Trimming stripped 2 bases from V and 10 bases from J, with 9 bases between. This CDR3 has 12 residues. CDR3 sequence: CASSLRGAEQFF. The CDR3 DNA reads as TGTGCCAGCAGCTTACGGGGGGCGGAGCAGTTCTTC.

Remarks on this clonotype: This may arise from a read error, as a much more abundant clone is one base away. The CDR3 nucleotides read TGTGCCAGCAGGCCCGAGGGGGGGAATGAGCAGTACTTC. Encoded protein: CASRPEGGNEQYF. The J gene is TRBJ2-7, the V gene TRBV12-3 or TRBV12-4; weak D call: TRBD2 (7 bases). The CDR3 spans 13 residues. With 6 bases removed from V and 7 bases from J, the gap between germline ends came to 16 bases.

With respect to this clonotype: The CDR3 end shows no conserved phenylalanine or tryptophan, and so a read error is likely. This chain uses TRBV6-2 or TRBV6-3 with TRBJ2-3; D is uncertain. Germline lookup yields CDR1 MNHEY and CDR2 SVGEGT. The V gene lost 5 bases and the J gene lost 6 bases, with 9 bases spanning the gap. This CDR3 contains 12 residues. CDR3 DNA sequence: TGTGCCAGCAGTCGTCCGCTGGATACGCAGTATCTT. Residues: CASSRPLDTQYL.

The table lists this clonotype with a few counts. V usage is TRBV18 and J usage is TRBJ1-2, with D tentatively TRBD1 (5 bases). CDR3 length equals 15 residues. V was clipped by 2 bases and J by 6 bases, with 16 bases between them. The germline gives CDR1 KGHSH, CDR2 LQKENI. CDR3 in amino acids: CASSPSGGAADGYTF. CDR3 in DNA: TGTGCCAGCTCACCAAGTGGAGGGGCTGCGGATGGCTACACCTTC.

This clonotype appeared many times. The chain carries TRBV19 and TRBJ2-5, with D uncertain. Per germline, CDR1 LNHDA and CDR2 SQIVND (reference sequence). The CDR3 loop spans 14 amino acids. With 3 bases removed from V and 2 bases from J, the gap between germline ends came to 10 bases. The CDR3 loop is CASSMWKGQETQYF. The CDR3 DNA sequence: TGTGCCAGTAGTATGTGGAAGGGACAAGAGACCCAGTACTTC.

With regard to this clonotype: Compared with germline, one end of the junction differs, possibly owing to a read error. The CDR3 DNA is TGTGCCAGCAGCTTGGCAGAAAACACCGGGGAGCCGTTTTTT. Protein: CASSLAENTGEPFF. The V and J genes are TRBV7-3 and TRBJ2-2; the D gene is possibly TRBD2 (5 bases). The CDR3 runs to 14 residues. Germline CDR1 SGHTA, CDR2 FQGTGA.

There are many counts of this clonotype. The rearrangement joins TRBV5-1 to TRBJ2-2; 8 bases map to TRBD1. J was trimmed by 3 bases and V by 3 bases; bases with no gene match: 4. CDR3 length: 15 amino acids. Germline CDR1 SGHRS, CDR2 YFSETQ. This CDR3 is CASSSRQGYTGELFF. CDR3 DNA: TGCGCCAGCAGCTCGAGACAGGGGTACACCGGGGAGCTGTTTTTT.

The chain is built from TRBV2 and TRBJ1-5, with D possibly TRBD1 on 5 matching bases. Germline V lookup: CDR1 SNHLY, CDR2 FYNNEI. The CDR3 loop spans 17 amino acids. The ends were cut back, 8 bases at V and 1 base at J, with 21 bases in the middle. The CDR3, as DNA: TGTGCCAGCTTACCCCCTGGGGAGTGGGGGAGCAATCAGCCCCAGCATTTT. It encodes CASLPPGEWGSNQPQHF.

This clonotype was picked up many times. The chain employs TRBV6-1 and TRBJ2-7; tentatively, D is TRBD1 (6 bases). The CDR3 covers 14 residues. Germline CDR1 is MNHNS and CDR2 is SASEGT. V shed 8 bases and J shed 2 bases, with 16 bases lying between them. CDR3 nucleotides: TGTGCCAGCGCGGTCCGGGCAGGGGCCTACGAGCAGTACTTC. It yields the protein CASAVRAGAYEQYF.

This clonotype was counted ten times or more. This CDR3 reads CASSPPGGSYNEQFF. The CDR3, as DNA: TGTGCCAGCTCACCACCGGGGGGCTCCTACAATGAGCAGTTCTTC. The chain recombines TRBV18 with TRBJ2-1; a possible D gene is TRBD2 (6 bases). V lost 0 bases to trimming and J lost 0 bases, with 6 bases between them. This CDR3 spans 15 amino acids. Germline CDR1 and CDR2: KGHSH and LQKENI.

In its sample, this clonotype was seen many times. The chain is built from TRBV5-1 and TRBJ2-1; 11 bases map to TRBD2. J lost 6 bases, V lost 4 bases, and 0 bases had no gene match. Looked up from germline, CDR1 is SGHRS and CDR2 is YFSETQ. This CDR3 has 13 amino acids. CDR3 DNA: TGCGCCAGCAGCCTAGCGGGAGGCAATGAGCAGTTCTTC. Translation: CASSLAGGNEQFF.

This clonotype was seen at least ten times. The rearrangement joins TRBV7-2 to TRBJ1-5, with no clear D. CDR1 is SGHTA, CDR2 FQGNSA, per germline. The CDR3 has 13 amino acids. V dropped 3 bases and J dropped 4 bases, with 7 bases sitting between them. The CDR3 DNA is TGTGCCAGCAGCTTGAGAGATAATCAGCCCCAGCATTTT. Protein product: CASSLRDNQPQHF.

This clonotype was seen many times. V is TRBV20-1 and J is TRBJ1-1, with 7 bases that match TRBD1. CDR1 is DFQATT, CDR2 SNEGSKA, per germline (reference sequence). The CDR3 has 15 residues. With 3 bases clipped from V and 1 base from J, the junction kept 8 bases outside the gene matches. Here the CDR3 reads CSARLTGAENTEAFF. CDR3 sequence (DNA): TGCAGTGCTAGGCTTACAGGGGCTGAGAACACTGAAGCTTTCTTT.

The chain is built from TRBV2 and TRBJ2-1, with TRBD2 matching 11 bases. The CDR3 is made up of 16 amino acids. CDR1 and CDR2 from the germline V gene are SNHLY and FYNNEI. With V trimmed by 6 bases and J by 3 bases, 7 bases remained unmatched. CDR3 in DNA: TGTGCCAGCAGGTATAGCGGGGGGGCGGTCTACAATGAGCAGTTCTTC. Its protein product is CASRYSGGAVYNEQFF. Looking up the rest from reference TRBV2 and TRBJ2-1 gives the full variable domain: EPEVTQTPSHQVTQMGQEVILRCVPISNHLYFYWYRQILGQKVEFLVSFYNNEISEKSEIFDDQFSVERPDGSNFTLKIRSTKLEDSAMYFCASRYSGGAVYNEQFFGPGTRLTVL.

This chain connects TRBV19 to TRBJ1-5; D uncertain. The germline V and J ends were trimmed by 5 bases and 6 bases, with 17 bases remaining between them. Germline V gene lookup returns CDR1 LNHDA and CDR2 SQIVND (reference sequence). The CDR3 totals 15 residues. The CDR3 spells CASSPSEGVRQPQHF. The CDR3 bases are TGTGCCAGTAGTCCTTCGGAGGGCGTTCGTCAGCCCCAGCATTTT.

The chain uses TRBV6-2 or TRBV6-3 and TRBJ1-2; 7 nucleotides align to TRBD1. V lost 4 bases and J lost 4; bases outside the gene matches: 3. The germline gives CDR1 MNHEY, CDR2 SVGEGT. The CDR3 extends over 13 amino acids. The CDR3 nucleotides read TGTGCCAGCAGTTTTCAGGGGGTCTATGGCTACACCTTC. Translation gives CASSFQGVYGYTF.

The J gene is TRBJ2-7, the V gene TRBV7-9; D ambiguous. V dropped 2 bases and J dropped 6 bases, with 14 bases sitting between them. Germline V lookup: CDR1 SEHNR, CDR2 FQNEAQ (reference sequence). This CDR3 has 14 residues. CDR3 residues: CASSLSAVRLEQYF. CDR3 nucleotide sequence: TGTGCCAGCAGCTTATCGGCAGTTCGACTCGAGCAGTACTTC.

This clonotype was seen ten or more times. The chain links TRBV10-1 to TRBJ2-1; perhaps D is TRBD1 or TRBD2 (7 bases each). Trimming cost V 0 bases and J 0 bases, with 18 bases left between them. CDR3 length: 19 amino acids. Germline V CDR1 and CDR2: WNHNN, SYGVQD (reference sequence). The chain's CDR3 is CASSESRDSGVSSYNEQFF. The CDR3 region has the DNA TGCGCCAGCAGTGAGTCCCGGGACAGCGGGGTGAGCTCCTACAATGAGCAGTTCTTC.

At least ten counts were recorded for this clonotype. The rearrangement links TRBV5-1 to TRBJ1-2; D gene ambiguous. Per germline, CDR1 SGHRS and CDR2 YFSETQ. The CDR3 extends over 13 amino acids. Between the trimmed V and J ends, which lost 2 bases and 7 bases, there was a span of 12 bases. CDR3: CASSLQPLGGYTF. The CDR3 region has the DNA TGCGCCAGCAGCTTACAGCCTTTGGGTGGCTACACCTTC.

The sample holds a few counts of this clonotype. At one end, the junction sequence differs from germline, possibly due to a read error. The chain joins TRBV7-2 to TRBJ1-3; D is unclear. This CDR3 has 15 amino acids. Germline CDR1 reads SGHTA; CDR2 reads FQGNSA. The CDR3 coding sequence is TGTGCCTGCAGCTTATTGGTATCCTCTGGAAACACCATATATTTT. Residues: CACSLLVSSGNTIYF. The full variable domain, rest sourced from reference TRBV7-2 and TRBJ1-3, is GAGVSQSPSNKVTEKGKDVELRCDPISGHTALYWYRQSLGQGLEFLIYFQGNSAPDKSGLPSDRFSAERTGGSVSTLTIQRTQQEDSAVYLCACSLLVSSGNTIYFGEGSWLTVV.

This clonotype was recorded at least ten times. The chain links TRBV29-1 to TRBJ2-3, with 8 bases identical to TRBD1. J gave up 2 bases and V 8 bases, and 12 bases lay outside the gene matches. The CDR3 contains 15 residues. CDR1 SQVTM and CDR2 ANQGSEA come from the germline V gene. The CDR3 sequence is CSPRLQGVHTDTQYF. CDR3 nucleotide sequence: TGCAGCCCTCGACTACAGGGGGTTCACACAGATACGCAGTATTTT.

This clonotype was recorded many times. The V and J genes are TRBV2 and TRBJ2-1; D call uncertain. Germline V CDR1 and CDR2: SNHLY, FYNNEI. Trimming stripped 5 bases from V and 6 bases from J, with 8 bases between. This CDR3 is built from 12 residues. The CDR3 bases are TGTGCCAGCAGTCCCCTGATCAATGAGCAGTTCTTC. Translating gives CASSPLINEQFF.

This chain links TRBV19 with TRBJ1-1; 7 bases match TRBD1. The germline V gene has CDR1 LNHDA and CDR2 SQIVND (reference sequence). With V trimmed by 8 bases and J by 7 bases, 4 bases remained unmatched. The CDR3 is 11 residues long. The CDR3 sequence is CASSGQLEAFF. Written as DNA, the CDR3 is TGTGCCAGTTCGGGACAGCTTGAAGCTTTCTTT.